This section outlines one T cell receptor (beta chain) sequence together with its context. Its antigen is currently unknown. Germline-derived CDR1 and CDR2 are SGHVS and FNYEAQ. The J segment lost 5 bases and the V segment lost 1 base, leaving 8 bases of the junction unmatched. The CDR3 consists of 17 residues. These data are taken from a study of T cell repertoires in cytomegalovirus infection. About the study: Newly reported HLA-C-restricted and thoroughly characterized HLA-B-restricted CMV epitopes were employed.

Study-wide results and caveats: Of the TCR beta families, the public ones yielded a cumulative frequency that identified carriers of CMV plus the relevant HLA. HLA-C-restricted CMV clonotypes gave the most frequent clonotype in two of eight donors.

Each CDR3 protein gets one entry after TCRdb re-called the reads with MiXCR. Of approximately 600,000 distinct CDR3 sequences listed, roughly 43% are singletons. The chain joins TRBV7-6 to TRBJ2-2; 9 bases line up with TRBD2. The sequence was collected from a human donor in good health (CMV status not recorded). Some clones in this sample may be carry-over from other donors' samples. The specimen was cultured PBMCs, collected from culture after CMV antigen stimulation. CDR3 loop: CASSLGPAGGGTGELFF. CDR3 sequence (DNA): TGTGCCAGCAGCTTAGGTCCAGCGGGAGGAGGTACCGGGGAGCTGTTTTTT. The full variable domain, completed using reference TRBV7-6 and TRBJ2-2, is GAGVSQSPRYKVTKRGQDVALRCDPISGHVSLYWYRQALGQGPEFLTYFNYEAQQDKSGLPNDRFSAERPEGSISTLTIQRTEQRDSAMYRCASSLGPAGGGTGELFFGEGSRLTVL.